Below are 21 T cell receptor beta chains sequenced from a single sample in a study of spatial heterogeneity in lung cancer. Time point denoted: blood at routine non-recurrence follow-up after resection. The input material, whole RNA from tumor, nontumor lung or frozen PBMC, was sequenced unsorted. TCRdb fed the 5' RACE reads into MiXCR, producing one record per CDR3 protein. The table includes around 110,000 distinct CDR3 sequences, more than 9% detected once. The source was PBMCs, collected at follow-up. The source is a male donor with early-stage non-small cell lung cancer.

The chain recombines TRBV7-2 with TRBJ1-6; 7 positions match TRBD1. Trimming cost V 5 bases and J 6 bases; bases outside gene matches: 4. This CDR3 contains 14 residues. Germline assignment: CDR1 SGHTA and CDR2 FQGNSA. The DNA for the CDR3 is TGTGCCAGCAGCCCCGGGACAGTTAATTCACCCCTCCACTTT. Protein: CASSPGTVNSPLHF.

There are a few counts of this clonotype. The chain carries TRBV11-3 and TRBJ2-7; 14 bases are shared with TRBD2. The germline gives CDR1 SGHNT, CDR2 YENEEA. V was pared by 5 bases and J by 1 base, with 7 bases of the junction left unmatched. This CDR3 has 17 amino acids. CDR3 sequence (DNA): TGTGCCAGCAGCCGGGGACTAGCGGGGGACGTTTCCTACGAGCAGTACTTC. Its translation: CASSRGLAGDVSYEQYF.

The J gene is TRBJ2-4, the V gene TRBV5-1; D uncertain. The germline V gene has CDR1 SGHRS and CDR2 YFSETQ. V lost 2 bases and J 4 bases, leaving 7 bases between the germline ends. The CDR3 runs 13 residues. CDR3 bases: TGCGCCAGCAGCTTCGGCCAAAAAAACATTCAGTACTTC. This sequence encodes CASSFGQKNIQYF.

The V and J genes are TRBV27 and TRBJ1-6, with a possible D match to TRBD1 (5 bases). Germline CDR1 and CDR2: MNHEY and SMNVEV (reference sequence). The CDR3 contains 15 residues. V shed 2 bases and J shed 6 bases, with 11 bases lying between them. CDR3 loop: CASSLILGGNSPLHF. The CDR3 region has the DNA TGTGCCAGCAGTTTAATCCTCGGGGGTAATTCACCCCTCCACTTT.

This clonotype was picked up many times. This rearrangement joins TRBV7-9 to TRBJ1-1; D is possibly TRBD1 (5 bases). Per germline, CDR1 SEHNR and CDR2 FQNEAQ (reference sequence). The V end lost 5 bases, the J end lost 6 bases, and 16 bases lay between the germline ends. The CDR3 runs 14 residues. CDR3 region: CASSLGTSPAEAFF. Written as DNA, the CDR3 is TGTGCCAGCAGCCTAGGGACCTCACCTGCTGAAGCTTTCTTT.

At least ten counts were recorded for this clonotype. The V and J genes are TRBV14 and TRBJ2-1; 10 bases map to TRBD2. CDR3 length: 19 amino acids. Trimming cost V 6 bases and J 0 bases; bases outside gene matches: 14. CDR1 and CDR2 from the germline V gene are SGHDN and FVKESK. The CDR3 sequence is CASRPTSGVPFSSYNEQFF. CDR3 coding DNA: TGTGCCAGCAGACCTACTAGCGGGGTCCCTTTCAGCTCCTACAATGAGCAGTTCTTC.

V is TRBV19 and J is TRBJ1-5; 7 nucleotides match TRBD1. Germline V gene lookup returns CDR1 LNHDA and CDR2 SQIVND (reference sequence). V trimming: 4 bases; J trimming: 7 bases; junction bases outside the gene matches: 10. This CDR3 is 15 amino acids long. Here the CDR3 reads CASSTLTGPRQPQHF. CDR3 nucleotides: TGTGCCAGTAGTACCTTGACAGGGCCCAGGCAGCCCCAGCATTTT.

This clonotype showed up just a few times. The chain combines TRBV20-1 with TRBJ2-7, with a possible D match to TRBD1 (5 bases). The length of the CDR3 is 13 residues. Germline V lookup: CDR1 DFQATT, CDR2 SNEGSKA (reference sequence). Trimming removed 3 bases at V and 2 bases at J, with 11 bases between. The CDR3 is CSARGPVAYEQYF. The CDR3 DNA is TGCAGTGCTAGGGGGCCTGTCGCCTACGAGCAGTACTTC.

This clonotype appeared a few times. The genes are TRBV7-9 and TRBJ2-7; D may be TRBD1 (6 bases). The CDR3 is 13 residues long. Deletions cut 5 bases from V and 5 bases from J, with 13 bases between. The germline gives CDR1 SEHNR, CDR2 FQNEAQ (reference sequence). The CDR3 here is CASSPITGNEQYF. CDR3 DNA: TGTGCCAGCAGCCCGATTACAGGGAACGAGCAGTACTTC.

J is TRBJ1-2 and V is TRBV27; 8 positions agree with TRBD1. In germline, CDR1 is MNHEY, CDR2 SMNVEV (reference sequence). V lost 5 bases and J lost 6; bases outside the gene matches: 5. The CDR3 is made up of 13 amino acids. CDR3 in amino acids: CASSITGGNGYTF. DNA for the CDR3: TGTGCCAGCAGTATAACAGGGGGTAATGGCTACACCTTC.

This clonotype was detected ten times or more. The genes are TRBV24-1 and TRBJ2-7; D possibly corresponds to TRBD2 (5 bases). Between the trimmed V and J ends, which lost 4 bases and 1 base, there was a span of 7 bases. The germline V gene encodes CDR1 KGHDR and CDR2 SFDVKD. The CDR3 length is 13 residues. The CDR3 reads CATSDGVSYEQYF. The CDR3 bases are TGTGCCACCAGTGACGGGGTTTCCTACGAGCAGTACTTC.

In this sample, this clonotype turned up a few times. V usage is TRBV25-1 and J usage is TRBJ1-5; the D gene is possibly TRBD1 (6 bases). Looked up from germline, CDR1 is MGHDK and CDR2 is SYGVNS. The CDR3 consists of 14 residues. Trimming took off 5 bases at V and 4 bases at J, with 12 bases between the two ends. CDR3 amino acids: CASSQTGFNQPQHF. CDR3 coding DNA: TGTGCCAGCAGTCAGACAGGCTTTAATCAGCCCCAGCATTTT. The whole variable domain, filled in from reference TRBV25-1 and TRBJ1-5, reads EADIYQTPRYLVIGTGKKITLECSQTMGHDKMYWYQQDPGMELHLIHYSYGVNSTEKGDLSSESTVSRIRTEHFPLTLESARPSHTSQYLCASSQTGFNQPQHFGDGTRLSIL.

This clonotype turned up a few times. This chain connects TRBV24-1 to TRBJ2-3; 7 bases are a match to TRBD1. The CDR3 consists of 16 residues. The junction had 9 bases not matched to a gene; V was cut back by 3 bases and J by 4 bases. The germline V gene encodes CDR1 KGHDR and CDR2 SFDVKD. For the CDR3, the DNA is TGTGCCACCAGTGATCGACAGGGCAGTCGTGCAGATACGCAGTATTTT. Encoded protein: CATSDRQGSRADTQYF.

This clonotype was seen many times. The rearrangement uses TRBV7-9 and TRBJ1-1; possibly TRBD1 for D (5 bases). Trimming stripped 5 bases from V and 4 bases from J, with 17 bases between. The length of the CDR3 is 15 residues. Germline CDR1 and CDR2: SEHNR and FQNEAQ (reference sequence). DNA for the CDR3: TGTGCCAGCAGCCCCTCTCGCGGGAGGGGCACTGAAGCTTTCTTT. Encoded protein: CASSPSRGRGTEAFF.

V is TRBV6-6 and J is TRBJ2-1; D ambiguous. Trimming left V 5 bases short and J 4 bases short, with 9 bases between. The CDR3 spans 13 residues. Germline V gives CDR1 MNHNY, CDR2 SVGAGI (reference sequence). CDR3 DNA: TGTGCCAGCAGTCTTGGAGATTACAATGAGCAGTTCTTC. It translates to CASSLGDYNEQFF.

Ten or more counts support this clonotype. This chain joins TRBV27 and TRBJ1-3; tentatively, D is TRBD1 (6 bases). V lost 3 bases and J lost 2, with 8 bases in between. The CDR3 spans 14 residues. Germline CDR1 is MNHEY and CDR2 is SMNVEV (reference sequence). CDR3 DNA sequence: TGTGCCAGCAGTTTCAGGGGCGCTGGAAACACCATATATTTT. Translated: CASSFRGAGNTIYF.

This clonotype was detected only a few times. The gene calls are TRBV24-1 and TRBJ2-5; TRBD1 aligns across 8 bases. Germline-derived CDR1 and CDR2 are KGHDR and SFDVKD. With V trimmed by 8 bases and J by 2 bases, 6 bases remained unmatched. This CDR3 region has 14 residues. The CDR3 DNA reads as TGTGCCACCATGGGACAGGATACGCAAGAGACCCAGTACTTC. Its translation: CATMGQDTQETQYF.

Remarks on this clonotype: A much larger clone is a single base away; this may be a read error. This sequence joins TRBV5-1 and TRBJ2-2; tentatively, D is TRBD1 (5 bases). The CDR3 extends over 18 amino acids. Looked up from germline, CDR1 is SGHRS and CDR2 is YFSETQ. V lost 1 base and J lost 2, with 18 bases in between. The CDR3 DNA follows: TGCGCCAGCAGCTTGACCCCGACAGACCGATCAAACACCGGGGAGCTGTTTTTT. Amino acid sequence: CASSLTPTDRSNTGELFF. Variable domain in full (rest from reference TRBV5-1 and TRBJ2-2): KAGVTQTPRYLIKTRGQQVTLSCSPISGHRSVSWYQQTPGQGLQFLFEYFSETQRNKGNFPGRFSGRQFSNSRSEMNVSTLELGDSALYLCASSLTPTDRSNTGELFFGEGSRLTVL.

In its sample, this clonotype was seen many times. The V call is TRBV20-1, the J call TRBJ2-3; no definite D call. V dropped 4 bases and J dropped 4 bases, with 9 bases sitting between them. The CDR3 loop spans 12 amino acids. The germline V gene encodes CDR1 DFQATT and CDR2 SNEGSKA (reference sequence). The CDR3 sequence is CSAMGSSDTQYF. CDR3 coding DNA: TGCAGTGCTATGGGCAGTTCAGATACGCAGTATTTT.

V usage is TRBV7-4 and J usage is TRBJ2-1, with 10 bases lining up with TRBD2. CDR3 size: 16 residues. Germline V gene data show CDR1 as SGHVT and CDR2 as SQSDAQ. V was clipped by 4 bases and J by 6 bases; unmatched bases: 9. CDR3 protein: CASSYPSGGLCNEQFF. CDR3 DNA sequence: TGTGCCAGCAGCTACCCTAGCGGGGGATTGTGCAATGAGCAGTTCTTC.

This clonotype was observed many times. The rearrangement joins TRBV5-1 to TRBJ1-5, with unresolved D. This CDR3 contains 15 residues. Germline CDR1 SGHRS, CDR2 YFSETQ. Trimming took off 4 bases at V and 1 base at J, with 12 bases between the two ends. CDR3 DNA sequence: TGCGCCAGCAGCCCTGACGGTATCAGCAATCAGCCCCAGCATTTT. Amino acid sequence: CASSPDGISNQPQHF.